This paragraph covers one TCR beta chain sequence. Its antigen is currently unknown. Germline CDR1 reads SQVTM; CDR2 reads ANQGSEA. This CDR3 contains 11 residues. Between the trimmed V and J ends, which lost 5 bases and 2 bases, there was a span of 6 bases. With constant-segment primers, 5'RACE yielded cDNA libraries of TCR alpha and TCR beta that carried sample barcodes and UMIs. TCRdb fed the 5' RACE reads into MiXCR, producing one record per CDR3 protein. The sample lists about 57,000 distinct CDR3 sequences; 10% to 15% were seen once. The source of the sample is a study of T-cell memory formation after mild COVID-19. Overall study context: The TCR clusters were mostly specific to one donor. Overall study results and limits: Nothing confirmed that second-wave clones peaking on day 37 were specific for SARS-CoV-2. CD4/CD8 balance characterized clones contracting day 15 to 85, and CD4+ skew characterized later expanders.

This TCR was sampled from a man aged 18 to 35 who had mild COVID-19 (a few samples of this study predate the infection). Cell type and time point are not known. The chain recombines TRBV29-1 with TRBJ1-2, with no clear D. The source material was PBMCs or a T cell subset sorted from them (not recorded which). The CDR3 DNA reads TGCAGCGTTCAGGAAAACTATGGCTACACCTTC. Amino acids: CSVQENYGYTF. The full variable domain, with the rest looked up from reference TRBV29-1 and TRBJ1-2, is SAVISQKPSRDICQRGTSLTIQCQVDSQVTMMFWYRQQPGQSLTLIATANQGSEATYESGFVIDKFPISRPNLTFSTLTVSNMSPEDSSIYLCSVQENYGYTFGSGTRLTVV.